This TCR beta chain was sequenced for a study of cytomegalovirus exposure and HLA in healthy donors. Study summary: An analysis done earlier identified about 100 million unique TCR beta sequences from about 179 million T cells. Tens of millions of unique TCRs, all from HLA-typed donors, were included in an early release of the data.

General study results and limits: TRBV6-2, TRBV6-3 and other indistinguishable V segments were excluded.

The CDR3 is 16 residues long. CDR1 is ENHRY and CDR2 is SYGVKD in the germline V gene. Trimming stripped 4 bases from V and 3 bases from J, with 18 bases between. Of note for this clone: The antigen is not known.

PCR amplification relied on 60 Vbeta primers (plus 13 Jbeta primers). Clones were sequenced by immunoSEQ multiplex PCR, and TCRdb holds only the in-frame ones, with some missing. The table lists 100,000 to 150,000 clones, roughly 82% of them singletons. The chain carries TRBV10-3 and TRBJ1-1; D may be TRBD1 (6 bases). The sequencing sample was made of PBMCs. The receptor comes from a man aged 50 to 60 in good health and CMV-seronegative. CDR3 sequence: CAISVGGQQRDTEAFF. CDR3 sequence (DNA): TGTGCCATCAGTGTTGGAGGACAGCAGAGGGACACTGAAGCTTTCTTT.